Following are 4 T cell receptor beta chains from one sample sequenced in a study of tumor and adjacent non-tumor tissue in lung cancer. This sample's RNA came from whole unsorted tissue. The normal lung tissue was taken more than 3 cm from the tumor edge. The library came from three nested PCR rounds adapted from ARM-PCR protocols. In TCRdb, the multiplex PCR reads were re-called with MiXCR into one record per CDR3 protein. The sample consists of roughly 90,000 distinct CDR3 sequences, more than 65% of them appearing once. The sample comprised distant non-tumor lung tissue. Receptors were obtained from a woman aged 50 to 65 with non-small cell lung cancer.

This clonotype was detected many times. This CDR3 reads CSVDRVGGSANYGYTF. The CDR3 DNA follows: TGCAGCGTTGATCGGGTGGGGGGGTCGGCGAACTATGGCTACACCTTC. The V gene is TRBV29-1, the J gene TRBJ1-2; the D gene is possibly TRBD1 (5 bases). There are 16 residues in the CDR3. Germline V gene lookup returns CDR1 SQVTM and CDR2 ANQGSEA. Between the trimmed V and J ends, which lost 3 bases and 2 bases, there was a span of 19 bases. The entire variable domain, with the rest obtained from reference TRBV29-1 and TRBJ1-2, is as follows: SAVISQKPSRDICQRGTSLTIQCQVDSQVTMMFWYRQQPGQSLTLIATANQGSEATYESGFVIDKFPISRPNLTFSTLTVSNMSPEDSSIYLCSVDRVGGSANYGYTFGSGTRLTVV.

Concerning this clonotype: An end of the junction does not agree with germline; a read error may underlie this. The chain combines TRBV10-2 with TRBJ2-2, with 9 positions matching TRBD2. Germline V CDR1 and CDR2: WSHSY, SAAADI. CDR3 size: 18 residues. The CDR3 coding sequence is TGCGTCAGCAGTGAGAATAAGGCGGGAGGGACGAACTCCGGGGAGCTGTTTTTT. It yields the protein CVSSENKAGGTNSGELFF.

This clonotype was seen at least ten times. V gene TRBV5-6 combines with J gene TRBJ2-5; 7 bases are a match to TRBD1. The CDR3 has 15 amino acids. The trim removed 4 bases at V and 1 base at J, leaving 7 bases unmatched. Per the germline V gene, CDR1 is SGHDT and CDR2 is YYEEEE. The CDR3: CASSPIDRAQETQYF. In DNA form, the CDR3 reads TGTGCCAGCAGCCCTATCGACAGGGCCCAAGAGACCCAGTACTTC.

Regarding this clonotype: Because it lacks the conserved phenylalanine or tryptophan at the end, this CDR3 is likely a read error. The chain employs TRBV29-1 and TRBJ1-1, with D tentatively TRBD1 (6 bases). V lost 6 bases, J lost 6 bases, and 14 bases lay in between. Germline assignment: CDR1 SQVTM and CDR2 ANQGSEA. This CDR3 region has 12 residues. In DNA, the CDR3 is TGCAGCGTCGACAGGTCCGGGGCTGAAGCTTTCTAT. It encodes CSVDRSGAEAFY.